The clone carrying this T cell receptor beta chain was counted ten times or more. The target antigen is unknown. CDR3-region Arm-PCR and iRepertoire HTBI primers produced the TCR beta libraries. Using its own MiXCR run on the multiplex PCR reads, TCRdb lists one record per CDR3 protein. The table lists fewer than 500,000 distinct CDR3 sequences, under 20% of them singletons. The germline CDR1 and CDR2 sequences are DFQATT and SNEGSKA (reference sequence). The V and J ends lost 4 bases and 5 bases respectively, with 8 bases between them. The CDR3 contains 11 residues. This sample is part of a study of regulatory T cells in long-lasting Graves disease. Findings and caveats of the study: Peripheral blood alone, not thyroid tissue, underwent study.

Time point described: newly diagnosed GD, antithyroid drugs for less than 3 months. With RNA extracted from PBMCs as input, the TCR library was made. Patients with Graves' disease were diagnosed by American Thyroid Association guidelines. Patients of an endocrinology department in Xi'an, China, were included. This sample also belongs to another study, concerning T cells in Graves' hyperthyroidism and ophthalmopathy. That work contributes: HTBI primers were employed in a first-round RT-PCR of the TCR CDR3.

The material sequenced was peripheral blood mononuclear cells (PBMCs), taken at new diagnosis, from a patient treated with antithyroid drugs. The TCR originated in a man aged 40-55 years with Graves disease. The J gene is TRBJ2-5, the V gene TRBV20-1; D is unclear. The CDR3 DNA reads as TGCAGTGCTATCTTTAGGGAGACCCAGTACTTC. Translating gives CSAIFRETQYF.